Following are 25 T cell receptor beta chains from one sample sequenced in a study of technical replicates of blood from a handful of donors. TCRdb's table, derived via immunoSEQ multiplex PCR, lists solely in-frame clones and lacks some. The sample contains 75,000 to 100,000 clones, approximately 96% of which appear only once. Specimen: T cells isolated from PBMCs. These receptors came from a human donor in good health.

This chain joins TRBV9 and TRBJ2-5, with 9 nucleotides matching TRBD1. This CDR3 region has 15 residues. J lost 2 bases, V lost 0 bases, and 2 bases had no gene match. Germline V CDR1 and CDR2: SGDLS, YYNGEE. CDR3 in amino acids: CASSVAGTGQETQYF. As DNA, the CDR3 is TGTGCCAGCAGCGTAGCGGGGACAGGGCAAGAGACCCAGTACTTC.

The V and J genes are TRBV6-5 and TRBJ1-3; D not resolved. The CDR3 runs to 15 residues. Trimming stripped 0 bases from V and 2 bases from J, with 8 bases between. CDR1 is MNHEY, CDR2 SVGAGI, per germline. DNA of the CDR3: TGTGCCAGCAGTTACTCAGAGGAGACTGGAAACACCATATATTTT. It encodes CASSYSEETGNTIYF.

The V and J genes are TRBV6-1 and TRBJ2-3, with 10 nucleotides matching TRBD1. CDR3 length equals 14 residues. J lost 6 bases, V lost 4 bases, and 4 bases had no gene match. Germline V gives CDR1 MNHNS, CDR2 SASEGT. The CDR3 spells CASSVTGGDDTQYF. The CDR3 coding sequence is TGTGCCAGCAGTGTGACAGGGGGCGATGATACGCAGTATTTT.

J is TRBJ2-5 and V is TRBV28, with 9 bases that match TRBD2. This CDR3 region has 15 residues. With V trimmed by 7 bases and J by 7 bases, 13 bases remained unmatched. Looked up from germline, CDR1 is MDHEN and CDR2 is SYDVKM. CDR3 bases: TGTGCCAGCAAACTACCTATAGCGGGAGTGGGGACCCAGTACTTC. Encoded protein: CASKLPIAGVGTQYF.

This chain links TRBV5-4 with TRBJ2-2, with TRBD1 identical over 7 bases. Germline V lookup: CDR1 SGHNT, CDR2 YYREEE (reference sequence). The CDR3 contains 14 residues. V shed 5 bases, J shed 7 bases, and the junction held 8 bases outside the gene matches. CDR3 nucleotides: TGTGCCAGCAGAGCGGACAGGTGGGACGGGGAGCTGTTTTTT. Encoded protein: CASRADRWDGELFF.

The chain employs TRBV2 and TRBJ2-3, with 9 bases identical to TRBD2. This CDR3 is 14 amino acids long. CDR1 is SNHLY and CDR2 is FYNNEI in the germline V gene. Unmatched junction bases numbered 6, after V lost 7 bases and J lost 4 bases. In nucleotides, the CDR3 is TGTGCCAGCACGGCTAGCGGGATAGCAGATACGCAGTATTTT. Amino acid sequence: CASTASGIADTQYF. Full variable domain (rest looked up from reference TRBV2 and TRBJ2-3): EPEVTQTPSHQVTQMGQEVILRCVPISNHLYFYWYRQILGQKVEFLVSFYNNEISEKSEIFDDQFSVERPDGSNFTLKIRSTKLEDSAMYFCASTASGIADTQYFGPGTRLTVL.

The chain joins TRBV29-1 to TRBJ2-1; the match to TRBD2 covers 7 bases. CDR1 and CDR2 (germline): SQVTM, ANQGSEA. V was pared by 5 bases and J by 10 bases, with 14 bases of the junction left unmatched. The CDR3 runs 14 residues. The CDR3 coding sequence is TGCAGCGTTCAGGGCTGGCGGGAGAGAGGGGAGCAGTTCTTC. It translates to CSVQGWRERGEQFF.

This chain links TRBV4-1 with TRBJ2-1, with 8 bases aligning to TRBD2. This CDR3 has 15 residues. Germline CDR1 reads MGHRA; CDR2 reads YSYEKL. V lost 0 bases and J lost 6; bases outside the gene matches: 4. In DNA form, the CDR3 reads TGCGCCAGCAGCCAAGAAGCGGGACTAGTCAATGAGCAGTTCTTC. Residues: CASSQEAGLVNEQFF.

This chain links TRBV13 with TRBJ2-1, with 9 positions matching TRBD2. The CDR3 sequence is 22 residues long. Looked up from germline, CDR1 is PRHDT and CDR2 is FYEKMQ (reference sequence). The V and J ends lost 4 bases and 8 bases, in that order; junction bases with no gene match: 30. The DNA of the CDR3 is TGTGCCAGCAGCTCCCCCGACGACAGGGAATCGTATTACGGCGGGAGGGCCCATGAGCAGTTCTTC. Translation: CASSSPDDRESYYGGRAHEQFF.

The V and J genes are TRBV25-1 and TRBJ2-1; TRBD1 matches at 10 bases. J gave up 8 bases and V 3 bases, and 7 bases lay outside the gene matches. The CDR3 is 15 residues long. The germline gives CDR1 MGHDK, CDR2 SYGVNS. The CDR3 here is CASSDLGQGRDEQFF. As DNA, the CDR3 is TGTGCCAGCAGTGATCTGGGACAGGGGCGCGATGAGCAGTTCTTC.

The chain combines TRBV7-9 with TRBJ2-1, with D unclear. V lost 4 bases to trimming and J lost 4 bases, with 11 bases between them. Germline V gene lookup returns CDR1 SEHNR and CDR2 FQNEAQ (reference sequence). The length of the CDR3 is 14 residues. This chain's CDR3 is CASSSRSGYNEQFF. DNA for the CDR3: TGTGCCAGCAGCTCAAGGTCGGGTTACAATGAGCAGTTCTTC.

This chain joins TRBV7-5 and TRBJ1-5; TRBD1 is taken as the D call from the table, unchecked against the DNA. TRBV7-5 corresponds to a pseudogene. This CDR3 comprises 15 residues. The CDR3 coding sequence is TGTGTCAGAAGCCAGGGCCCGAGGAGCAATCAGCCCCAGCATTTT. Protein sequence: CVRSQGPRSNQPQHF.

The V and J genes are TRBV2 and TRBJ2-7; possibly TRBD2 for D (5 bases). Between the trimmed V and J ends, which lost 7 bases and 4 bases, there was a span of 11 bases. Germline CDR1 reads SNHLY; CDR2 reads FYNNEI. This CDR3 has 12 amino acids. CDR3 DNA sequence: TGTGCCAGCAAGCCCAGCGGTTACGAGCAGTACTTC. Its protein product is CASKPSGYEQYF.

The chain uses TRBV5-5 and TRBJ1-5, with D possibly TRBD1 on 5 matching bases. Per germline, CDR1 SGHKS and CDR2 YYEKEE (reference sequence). This CDR3 region has 15 residues. With 2 bases removed from V and 3 bases from J, the gap between germline ends came to 12 bases. The CDR3 loop reads CASSFIMGLNQPQHF. CDR3 DNA: TGTGCCAGCAGCTTCATAATGGGACTCAATCAGCCCCAGCATTTT.

The V call is TRBV28, the J call TRBJ2-1; no definite D call. The CDR3 length is 12 residues. Per the germline V gene, CDR1 is MDHEN and CDR2 is SYDVKM. Deletions cut 6 bases from V and 9 bases from J, with 12 bases between. The DNA of the CDR3 is TGTGCCAGCAGCCCGCCCCCGGGTGAGCAGTTCTTC. Its protein product is CASSPPPGEQFF.

This chain uses TRBV9 with TRBJ2-7; TRBD2 agrees at 14 bases. J gave up 0 bases and V 3 bases, and 8 bases lay outside the gene matches. This CDR3 comprises 18 residues. Per the germline V gene, CDR1 is SGDLS and CDR2 is YYNGEE. The CDR3 here is CASSGGPGTSGGSYEQYF. DNA for the CDR3: TGTGCCAGCAGCGGAGGTCCCGGGACTAGCGGGGGCTCCTACGAGCAGTACTTC.

J is TRBJ1-5 and V is TRBV19; the D gene is possibly TRBD1 (6 bases). V dropped 6 bases and J dropped 0 bases, with 9 bases sitting between them. This CDR3 is built from 14 residues. Germline V gene lookup returns CDR1 LNHDA and CDR2 SQIVND (reference sequence). The CDR3 bases are TGTGCCAGTAGGGGGGACACTAGCAATCAGCCCCAGCATTTT. It encodes CASRGDTSNQPQHF.

The chain carries TRBV10-2 and TRBJ2-7, with D possibly TRBD2 on 6 matching bases. The germline V gene has CDR1 WSHSY and CDR2 SAAADI. The V and J ends lost 2 bases and 0 bases respectively, with 8 bases between them. The CDR3 sequence is 14 residues long. The CDR3 DNA is TGCGCCAGCAGTGAGGTGGGGGGCTCCTACGAGCAGTACTTC. Amino acid sequence: CASSEVGGSYEQYF.

This chain joins TRBV7-3 and TRBJ1-5; no reliable D call. The CDR3 sequence is 14 residues long. Trimming took 4 bases from V and 0 from J, leaving 7 bases between them. Germline V CDR1 and CDR2: SGHTA, FQGTGA. CDR3 in DNA: TGTGCCAGCAGCTCCTACTATAGCAATCAGCCCCAGCATTTT. This gives the protein CASSSYYSNQPQHF.

The chain combines TRBV6-5 with TRBJ1-3, with 8 bases lining up with TRBD1. The V gene end was trimmed by 5 bases and the J gene end by 0 bases; junction bases not matched to a gene: 3. This CDR3 region has 15 residues. From germline, CDR1 is MNHEY and CDR2 SVGAGI. CDR3 nucleotide sequence: TGTGCCAGCAGTCGTACAGGGGGCTCTGGAAACACCATATATTTT. Its translation is CASSRTGGSGNTIYF.

The chain employs TRBV28 and TRBJ1-1, with 9 bases that match TRBD1. The V gene end was trimmed by 4 bases and the J gene end by 1 base; junction bases not matched to a gene: 7. The CDR3 spans 16 residues. The germline CDR1 and CDR2 sequences are MDHEN and SYDVKM. CDR3: CASSSFYRGQNTEAFF. As DNA, the CDR3 is TGTGCCAGCAGTTCCTTCTACAGGGGGCAGAACACTGAAGCTTTCTTT.

This clone has just a few counts. The chain uses TRBV6-1 and TRBJ2-2, with 7 nucleotides matching TRBD1. Germline CDR1 MNHNS, CDR2 SASEGT. The CDR3 runs to 15 residues. Unmatched junction bases numbered 5, after V lost 6 bases and J lost 1 base. The CDR3 here is CASSLRQGNTGELFF. In nucleotides, the CDR3 is TGTGCCAGCAGCCTTCGACAGGGGAACACCGGGGAGCTGTTTTTT.

The chain joins TRBV5-5 to TRBJ2-3; the match to TRBD2 covers 10 bases. V lost 3 bases to trimming and J lost 2 bases; unmatched junction nucleotides: 12. CDR1 SGHKS and CDR2 YYEKEE come from the germline V gene (reference sequence). The CDR3 is 18 amino acids. CDR3 nucleotides: TGTGCCAGCAGCTCCCCACTAGCGGGAATCGGGTTCACAGATACGCAGTATTTT. Translation: CASSSPLAGIGFTDTQYF.

V is TRBV15 and J is TRBJ2-7, with TRBD2 identical over 7 bases. The CDR3 loop spans 13 amino acids. CDR1 and CDR2 from the germline V gene are LNHNV and YYDKDF (reference sequence). Trimming took 5 bases from V and 4 from J; bases not matched to a gene: 5. CDR3: CATSPSGQYEQYF. The CDR3 nucleotides read TGTGCCACCAGCCCTAGCGGCCAGTACGAGCAGTACTTC.

This clone is a singleton in its sample. This chain connects TRBV25-1 to TRBJ1-4; D is ambiguous. Germline V gene sequence: CDR1 MGHDK, CDR2 SYGVNS. The CDR3 sequence is 12 residues long. The germline V and J ends were trimmed by 3 bases and 6 bases, with 5 bases remaining between them. The CDR3 DNA follows: TGTGCCAGCAGTGAGGCGGATGAAAAACTGTTTTTT. Protein: CASSEADEKLFF.